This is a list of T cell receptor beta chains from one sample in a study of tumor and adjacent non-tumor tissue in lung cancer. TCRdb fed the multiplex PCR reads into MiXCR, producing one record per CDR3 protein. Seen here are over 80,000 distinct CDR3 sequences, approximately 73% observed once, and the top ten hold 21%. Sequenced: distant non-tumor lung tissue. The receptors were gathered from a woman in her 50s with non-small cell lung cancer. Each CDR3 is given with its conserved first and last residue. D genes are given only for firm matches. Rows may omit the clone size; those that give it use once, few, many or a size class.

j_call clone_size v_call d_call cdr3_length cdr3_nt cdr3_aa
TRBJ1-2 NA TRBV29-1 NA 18 TGCAGCGTTGAGCCCCACGCAGGAAAAGGTGAGAAAGGATGGGGCTACACCTTC CSVEPHAGKGEKGWGYTF
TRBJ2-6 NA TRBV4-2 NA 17 TGTGCCAGCAGCCACTGCAGTGGATGCTCTGGGGCCAACGTCCTGACTTTC CASSHCSGCSGANVLTF
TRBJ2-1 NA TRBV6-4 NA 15 TGTGCCAGCAGTCGAAGCGGGTGTGGATACAATGAGCTGTTCTTC CASSRSGCGYNELFF
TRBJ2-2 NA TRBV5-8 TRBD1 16 TGTGCCAGCAGCTCGGGACAGGGGGCTTACGCCGGGGGGCTGTTTTTT CASSSGQGAYAGGLFF
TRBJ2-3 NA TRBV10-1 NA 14 TGTGTCAGCAGTGATGGCAGGGTGCAGGATACGCAGTATTTT CVSSDGRVQDTQYF
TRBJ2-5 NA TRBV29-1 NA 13 TGCAGCATGGCGAAGGGGTCGGGGGAGACTCAGTACTTC CSMAKGSGETQYF
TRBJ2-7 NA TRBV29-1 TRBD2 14 TGCAGGGTGGTCCGGGAGGTAAGCTCCTACGAGCAGTACTTC CRVVREVSSYEQYF
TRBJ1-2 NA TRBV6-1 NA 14 TGTGCCGGCAGTGTAATCGGGGGGTCCGTAGGCTACACCTTC CAGSVIGGSVGYTF
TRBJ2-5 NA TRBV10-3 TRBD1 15 TGTGCCATCAGTGAGGGACAGGGGGTAAGGGAGACCCAGTGGTTC CAISEGQGVRETQWF
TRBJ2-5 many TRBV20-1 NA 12 TGCAGTGTTATCCGGGACAAAGAGACCCAGTACTTC CSVIRDKETQYF
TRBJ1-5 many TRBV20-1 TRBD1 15 TGCAGTGCTCCTGTGACAGGGTCGGGAGGTCAGCCCCAGCATTTT CSAPVTGSGGQPQHF
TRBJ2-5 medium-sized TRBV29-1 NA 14 TGCAGCGTTGAAGATGGTTCGCGGGGAGAGACCCAGTACTTC CSVEDGSRGETQYF